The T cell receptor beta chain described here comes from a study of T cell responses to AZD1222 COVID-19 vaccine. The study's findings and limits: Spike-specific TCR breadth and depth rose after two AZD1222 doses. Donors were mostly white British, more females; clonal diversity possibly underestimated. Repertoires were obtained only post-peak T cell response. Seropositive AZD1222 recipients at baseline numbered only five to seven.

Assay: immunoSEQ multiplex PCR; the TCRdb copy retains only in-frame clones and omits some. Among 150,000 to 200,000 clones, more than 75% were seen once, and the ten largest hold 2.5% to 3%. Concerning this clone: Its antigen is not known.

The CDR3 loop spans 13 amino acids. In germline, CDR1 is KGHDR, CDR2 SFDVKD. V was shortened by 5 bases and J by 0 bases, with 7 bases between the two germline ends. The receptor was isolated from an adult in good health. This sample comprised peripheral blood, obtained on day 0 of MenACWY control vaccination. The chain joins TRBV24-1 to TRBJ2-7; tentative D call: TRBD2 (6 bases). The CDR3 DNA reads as TGTGCCACCAGTGGGACTACCTCCTACGAGCAGTACTTC. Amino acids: CATSGTTSYEQYF.